The rows below give T cell receptor beta chains drawn from one sample of a study of blood T cell repertoires in COVID-19. Sequencing used immunoSEQ multiplex PCR; TCRdb keeps in-frame clones, though not all of them. The sample holds around 80,000 clones, 80% to 90% seen once. The sequenced sample consisted of peripheral blood. The source is a woman aged 80 or over with active or convalescent COVID-19. Each CDR3 is given with its conserved first and last residue.

j_call v_call cdr3_aa
TRBJ1-6 TRBV27 CASSLPGVNSPLHF
TRBJ1-4 TRBV23-1 CASSQLPRDRGYPTNEKLFF
TRBJ1-2 TRBV15 CATSRDAGTVYGYTF
TRBJ2-3 TRBV19 CPRGPPGLAGGNSTDTQYF
TRBJ2-2 TRBV4-3 CASSPEWDTTNTGELFF
TRBJ2-1 TRBV6-5 CASSYTGTSVNNEQFF
TRBJ1-1 TRBV6-5 CASRRDRDITEAFF
TRBJ1-2 TRBV7-9 CASSLEPRGNYGYTF
TRBJ1-4 TRBV5-4 CASSQTGAGSTNEKLFF
TRBJ1-2 TRBV30 CAWSVRFTGSSGYTF
TRBJ2-1 TRBV4-1 CASSGGGLAGGNEQFF
TRBJ1-1 TRBV19 CASSARGGSNTEAFF
TRBJ2-3 TRBV3-1/TRBV3-2 CASSQVGLAGNTDTQYF
TRBJ1-2 TRBV6-2/TRBV6-3 CASSFQGAFGYTF
TRBJ2-4 TRBV28 CASSPDWRGYIQYF
TRBJ1-2 TRBV12-5 CASDFSGIYGYTF
TRBJ1-5 TRBV28 CASTYTPGGKQPQHF
TRBJ1-2 TRBV9 CASSVGQGINYGYTF
TRBJ1-2 TRBV2 CASRFSSNYGYTF
TRBJ1-1 TRBV7-2 CASSLGTGGRRNTEAFF
TRBJ2-7 TRBV7-2 CASSLGGPPYEQYF
TRBJ1-1 TRBV27 CASSLSNRPNTEAFF
TRBJ1-1 TRBV7-3 CASRETQGAVTEAFF
TRBJ2-1 TRBV19 CASSMRGAGGRNEQFF
TRBJ1-5 TRBV19 CASSIDGPGNQPQHF
TRBJ2-7 TRBV6-5 CASIALESYEQYF
TRBJ1-1 TRBV5-1 CASSNQGPTEAFF
TRBJ1-5 TRBV12-3/TRBV12-4 CASASKGNQPQHF
TRBJ2-1 TRBV7-2 CASSLAQSNEQFF
TRBJ2-1 TRBV30 CAWSLRDLNNEQFF
TRBJ1-2 TRBV5-1 CASNPGDNYGYTF
TRBJ2-3 TRBV29-1 CSPRLAGGTDTQYF
TRBJ1-6 TRBV6-2/TRBV6-3 CASSPGSNNSPLHF
TRBJ1-6 TRBV6-5 CASRGEASHNSPLHF
TRBJ1-3 TRBV9 CASSVLGGGRNTIYF
TRBJ2-2 TRBV2 CASRTSGRTGELFF
TRBJ2-7 TRBV7-9 CASSPPGTGLVLYF
TRBJ2-3 TRBV4-2 CASSQFSGRSGTDTQYF